This entry is about one T cell receptor (beta chain). This record comes from a study of blood T cell repertoires in COVID-19. Study processing details: Cell counts per sample came from amplifying reference gene primers. Some clones are missing from TCRdb's copy, which holds only in-frame ones; the method was immunoSEQ multiplex PCR. The D gene and trimming were derived from the DNA, and the V and J assignments and clone size from that table. The table lists approximately 200,000 clones, about 85% of them singletons, with roughly a sixth in the top ten. The ends lost 4 bases at V and 11 bases at J; junction bases unmatched: 10. This CDR3 has 13 residues. CDR1 and CDR2 from the germline V gene are SNHLY and FYNNEI.

This receptor was obtained from a man aged 35 to 55 who had recovered from COVID-19. The J gene is TRBJ1-1, the V gene TRBV2, with 7 bases that match TRBD1. Sequenced material: PBMCs or T cells enriched from blood (not recorded which). In nucleotides, the CDR3 is TGTGCCAGCAGTGGTGGGACAGCCCGAGAGGCTTTCTTT. Its protein is CASSGGTAREAFF. Looking up the rest from reference TRBV2 and TRBJ1-1 gives the full variable domain: EPEVTQTPSHQVTQMGQEVILRCVPISNHLYFYWYRQILGQKVEFLVSFYNNEISEKSEIFDDQFSVERPDGSNFTLKIRSTKLEDSAMYFCASSGGTAREAFFGQGTRLTVV.